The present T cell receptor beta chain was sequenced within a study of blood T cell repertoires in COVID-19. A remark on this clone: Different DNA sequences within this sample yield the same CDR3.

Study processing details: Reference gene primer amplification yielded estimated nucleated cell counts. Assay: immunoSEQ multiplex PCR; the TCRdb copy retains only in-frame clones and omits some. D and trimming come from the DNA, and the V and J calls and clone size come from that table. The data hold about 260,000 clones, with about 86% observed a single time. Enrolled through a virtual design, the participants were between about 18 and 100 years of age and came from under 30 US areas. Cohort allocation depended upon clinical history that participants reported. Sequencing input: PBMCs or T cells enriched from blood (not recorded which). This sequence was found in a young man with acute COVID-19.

The CDR3 loop is CASSQGQGGYGYTF. DNA of the CDR3: TGCGCCAGCAGCCAAGGACAGGGTGGCTATGGCTACACCTTC. This chain joins TRBV4-1 and TRBJ1-2; the match to TRBD1 covers 7 bases. This CDR3 contains 14 residues. Germline CDR1 MGHRA, CDR2 YSYEKL. V shed 1 base and J 4 bases; nucleotides not matched to a gene: 3.